Shown below are 31 T cell receptor beta chains from a single sample sequenced in a study of T cells in women clearing cervical HPV infection. Assay used: immunoSEQ multiplex PCR; TCRdb lists only in-frame clones, some missing. The listing contains 30,000 to 45,000 clones. The sample was blood buffy coat. These receptor sequences come from a woman aged 18 to 75 with a cervical HPV16 infection that either progressed to CIN3+ or cleared (not recorded which).

A note on this clone: The CDR3 end falls 3 residues outside the read, so it is completed with the germline J gene. V usage is TRBV10-3 and J usage is TRBJ1-1; D is ambiguous. The V end lost 3 bases, the J end lost 1 base, and 6 bases lay between the germline ends. There are 13 residues in the CDR3. The V gene's germline CDR1 is ENHRY and CDR2 SYGVKD. This CDR3 is CAISDTPNTEAFF. The sequenced part of the CDR3 DNA is TGTGCCATCAGTGACACTCCGAACACTGAA.

The CDR3 sequence: CASIKRLAGGPGTGELFF. The covered CDR3 bases are TGTGCCAGCATAAAGAGACTGGCGGGAGGGCCGGGCACCGGGGAG. This sequence joins TRBV19 and TRBJ2-2, with 9 bases lining up with TRBD2. The CDR3 is cut off 3 residues early in the read; its end comes from the germline J gene. Trimming removed 9 bases from V and 4 bases from J; junction bases left unmatched: 18. The CDR3 runs to 18 residues. Germline lookup yields CDR1 LNHDA and CDR2 SQIVND (reference sequence).

With respect to this clone: Read sequence stops 3 residues before the CDR3 end, and the germline J gene provides the missing end. The rearrangement links TRBV10-3 to TRBJ2-7; D may match TRBD1 or TRBD2 (5 bases each). V lost 0 bases to trimming and J lost 6 bases, with 12 bases between them. Germline values: CDR1 ENHRY, CDR2 SYGVKD. The CDR3 runs 14 residues. CDR3: CAISESTPRGEQYF. Partial CDR3 DNA: TGTGCCATCAGTGAGTCGACTCCGAGGGGCGAG.

Remarks on this clone: Sequencing ends 3 residues short of the CDR3 end; the germline J gene provides the rest. V is TRBV7-2 and J is TRBJ2-7; D is perhaps TRBD2 (6 bases). V lost 1 base and J lost 3, with 7 bases in between. The CDR3 has 13 residues. Germline V gene data show CDR1 as SGHTA and CDR2 as FQGNSA. The CDR3 here is CASSLVEGYEQYF. The part of the CDR3 DNA that was read is TGTGCCAGCAGCTTAGTGGAGGGCTACGAG.

Notes on this clone: The sequenced fragment ends 3 residues before the CDR3 boundary, so the rest is inferred from the germline J gene. The rearrangement links TRBV12-3 or TRBV12-4 to TRBJ2-2, with D perhaps TRBD2 (6 bases). The CDR3 is made up of 14 amino acids. Trimming shortened V by 3 bases and J by 4 bases, and 9 bases separated the two germline ends. The part of the CDR3 DNA that was read is TGTGCCAGCAGTTTGCAGGGAGGCACCGGGGAG. It translates to CASSLQGGTGE. The whole CDR3 is CASSLQGGTGELFF.

Notes on this clone: The read terminates 3 residues before the CDR3 end, so the remaining end is supplied by the germline J gene. The chain has TRBV2 and TRBJ2-5; 7 nucleotides match TRBD2. Trimming at V came to 6 bases and at J to 3 bases, leaving 10 bases not matched to a gene. This CDR3 spans 15 amino acids. Germline V gives CDR1 SNHLY, CDR2 FYNNEI. The covered CDR3 bases are TGTGCCAGCAGAGCCAGCGGGGTTGTAAAAGAGACC. It specifies CASRASGVVKET. From start to end, the CDR3 is CASRASGVVKETQYF.

As to this clone: The CDR3 end is not reached by the read, which stops 3 residues before it; the germline J gene fills it in. The chain has TRBV5-1 and TRBJ2-1, with 8 bases fitting TRBD1. V lost 4 bases to trimming and J lost 2 bases; unmatched junction nucleotides: 5. The CDR3 spans 15 residues. CDR1 is SGHRS, CDR2 YFSETQ, per germline. The CDR3 sequence is CASSPGTGTYNEQFF. The covered CDR3 bases are TGCGCCAGCAGCCCCGGGACAGGTACCTACAATGAG.

Notes on this clone: Coverage ceases 3 residues before the CDR3 finishes, and the germline J gene fills in the end. The rearrangement joins TRBV7-3 to TRBJ1-1; 7 nucleotides match TRBD1. CDR1 and CDR2 (germline): SGHTA, FQGTGA. Trimming at V came to 5 bases and at J to 3 bases, leaving 12 bases not matched to a gene. The CDR3 has 16 amino acids. CDR3 bases read: TGTGCCAGCAGCCCCTCCTCGGACAGGACCCACACTGAA. It encodes CASSPSSDRTHTE. The whole CDR3 is CASSPSSDRTHTEAFF.

Concerning this clone: The CDR3 end falls 3 residues outside the read, so it is completed with the germline J gene. The chain carries TRBV7-6 and TRBJ1-3, with a possible D match to TRBD1 (5 bases). This CDR3 has 17 amino acids. Germline loops: CDR1 SGHVS, CDR2 FNYEAQ. Trimming took off 0 bases at V and 4 bases at J, with 16 bases between the two ends. The part of the CDR3 DNA that was read is TGTGCCAGCAGCTTAGCTGCCGGTGAAGGGGAGGGAAACACC. Amino acid sequence: CASSLAAGEGEGNT. The CDR3 reads in full as CASSLAAGEGEGNTIYF.

As regards this clone: The read stops 3 residues short of the end of the CDR3; the missing end is completed from the germline J gene. The genes are TRBV2 and TRBJ1-6, with D possibly being TRBD1 (6 bases). The V and J ends lost 4 bases and 5 bases respectively, with 15 bases between them. Per the germline V gene, CDR1 is SNHLY and CDR2 is FYNNEI. The CDR3 sequence is 16 residues long. The CDR3 spells CASSAEDSRNNSPLHF. The CDR3 bases that were read are TGTGCCAGCAGTGCCGAGGACAGCAGAAATAATTCACCC.

With regard to this clone: The read is 3 residues too short to cover the CDR3 end, so that end is filled in from the germline J gene. V and J are TRBV7-2 and TRBJ1-1; D not certain. Trimming pared 0 bases from V and 3 bases from J, leaving 11 bases between. This CDR3 contains 15 residues. The V gene's germline CDR1 is SGHTA and CDR2 FQGNSA. The CDR3 sequence is CASSLAGSGYTEAFF. Incomplete CDR3 DNA: TGTGCCAGCAGCTTAGCGGGTTCGGGGTACACTGAA.

With respect to this clone: The sequence runs out 3 residues before the end of the CDR3; the remainder is reconstructed from the germline J gene. The rearrangement uses TRBV29-1 and TRBJ2-2; 8 bases are a match to TRBD1. V was clipped by 1 base and J by 7 bases; unmatched bases: 8. The germline V gene has CDR1 SQVTM and CDR2 ANQGSEA. This CDR3 has 15 residues. CDR3 sequence reads: CSVEGQGPRGGELFF. The CDR3 DNA, read in part, is TGCAGCGTTGAAGGACAGGGGCCCCGGGGCGGGGAG.

With respect to this clone: The CDR3 end falls 3 residues outside the read, so it is completed with the germline J gene. Other DNA sequences in the same sample also yield this CDR3. The gene calls are TRBV30 and TRBJ2-5; no clear D gene. Germline CDR1 GTSNPN, CDR2 SVGIG (reference sequence). V was shortened by 0 bases and J by 5 bases, with 10 bases between the two germline ends. This CDR3 has 13 residues. The DNA read from the CDR3 is TGTGCCTGGAGTGTCGGTGTTCCGGAGACC. Amino acids: CAWSVGVPET. The whole CDR3 protein is CAWSVGVPETQYF.

About this clone: The sequence runs out 3 residues before the end of the CDR3; the remainder is reconstructed from the germline J gene. This chain links TRBV19 with TRBJ1-3; D gene unclear. Trimming stripped 7 bases from V and 4 bases from J, with 17 bases between. Per germline, CDR1 LNHDA and CDR2 SQIVND (reference sequence). CDR3 size: 15 residues. This chain's CDR3 is CASTMRLLGGNTIYF. The part of the CDR3 DNA that was read is TGTGCCAGTACTATGAGACTTCTCGGAGGAAACACC.

In the case of this clone: The DNA ends 3 residues before the CDR3 does, and the rest of the CDR3 is filled in from the germline J gene. This sequence joins TRBV20-1 and TRBJ2-1; 8 bases agree with TRBD2. This CDR3 spans 15 amino acids. Germline lookup yields CDR1 DFQATT and CDR2 SNEGSKA (reference sequence). Losses at the gene ends were 0 bases for V and 6 bases for J; bases not matched to a gene: 7. CDR3 sequence: CSARDSASGFNEQFF. CDR3 DNA, as far as it was read: TGCAGTGCTAGAGATTCGGCTAGCGGGTTCAATGAG.

Of note for this clone: The CDR3 end falls 3 residues outside the read, so it is completed with the germline J gene. The chain carries TRBV5-1 and TRBJ1-4; 8 nucleotides match TRBD1. This CDR3 has 14 residues. Germline V CDR1 and CDR2: SGHRS, YFSETQ. The J segment lost 7 bases and the V segment lost 8 bases, leaving 10 bases of the junction unmatched. The CDR3 spells CASRPGQGSEKLFF. The DNA read from the CDR3 is TGCGCCAGTCGACCTGGACAGGGAAGTGAAAAA.

On this clone: The CDR3 is cut off 3 residues early in the read; its end comes from the germline J gene. The chain is built from TRBV5-1 and TRBJ2-3, with D possibly matching TRBD1 (5 bases). This CDR3 has 16 residues. Deletions cut 4 bases from V and 0 bases from J, with 15 bases between. The germline V gene encodes CDR1 SGHRS and CDR2 YFSETQ. The CDR3 DNA, read in part, is TGCGCCAGCAGCACAGGATGGGCCCCTAGCACAGATACG. It yields the protein CASSTGWAPSTDT. The whole CDR3 sequence is CASSTGWAPSTDTQYF.

About this clone itself: The sequenced fragment ends 3 residues before the CDR3 boundary, so the rest is inferred from the germline J gene. The chain links TRBV30 to TRBJ1-3; D unclear. Trimming took off 3 bases at V and 1 base at J, with 4 bases between the two ends. This CDR3 is built from 12 residues. In germline, CDR1 is GTSNPN, CDR2 SVGIG (reference sequence). CDR3 DNA (partial): TGTGCCTGGAGGGCTTCTGGAAACACC. Translation: CAWRASGNT. The CDR3, in full, reads CAWRASGNTIYF.

Comment on this clone: The CDR3 end lies 3 residues beyond the end of the read and is filled in from the germline J gene. The chain couples TRBV7-2 to TRBJ2-1, with 10 positions matching TRBD1. V gave up 5 bases and J gave up 3 bases; unmatched junction bases: 4. CDR3 size: 15 residues. CDR1 is SGHTA and CDR2 is FQGNSA in the germline V gene. The sequenced CDR3 bases are TGTGCCAGCAGCCAAGGACAGGGGGTCTACAATGAG. This encodes CASSQGQGVYNE. The full CDR3 protein is CASSQGQGVYNEQFF. Using reference TRBV7-2 and TRBJ2-1 for the parts outside the CDR3, the full variable domain is GAGVSQSPSNKVTEKGKDVELRCDPISGHTALYWYRQSLGQGLEFLIYFQGNSAPDKSGLPSDRFSAERTGGSVSTLTIQRTQQEDSAVYLCASSQGQGVYNEQFFGPGTRLTVL.

For this clone: Read data end 3 residues before the CDR3 end; the end is taken from the germline J gene. The rearrangement joins TRBV30 to TRBJ2-3; D is undetermined. Per germline, CDR1 GTSNPN and CDR2 SVGIG (reference sequence). V was trimmed by 3 bases and J by 6 bases, leaving 10 bases between them. This CDR3 has 12 residues. CDR3 amino acids: CAWSLSQDTQYF. CDR3 DNA (partial): TGTGCCTGGAGCCTGAGTCAGGATACG.

Worth noting for this clone: The DNA ends 3 residues before the CDR3 does, and the rest of the CDR3 is filled in from the germline J gene. The chain employs TRBV5-1 and TRBJ2-2; 8 nucleotides align to TRBD1. The CDR3 has 15 amino acids. Germline-derived CDR1 and CDR2 are SGHRS and YFSETQ. V shed 4 bases, J shed 3 bases, and the junction held 5 bases outside the gene matches. CDR3 protein: CASSQGARDTGELFF. Incomplete CDR3 DNA: TGCGCCAGCAGCCAGGGGGCTAGGGACACCGGGGAG.

The covered CDR3 bases are TGTGCCAGCAGCCCCTCACCGGGACAGGGTTGGGATAATTCACCC. This gives the protein CASSPSPGQGWDNSP. The full CDR3 protein reads CASSPSPGQGWDNSPLHF. The rearrangement uses TRBV9 and TRBJ1-6; 9 bases align to TRBD1. The missing CDR3 end, 3 residues past where the read stops, is filled in from the germline J gene. The ends lost 4 bases at V and 5 bases at J; junction bases unmatched: 13. The germline V gene has CDR1 SGDLS and CDR2 YYNGEE. This CDR3 is built from 18 residues.

As to this clone: The read finishes 3 residues shy of the CDR3 end, and the germline J gene is used to complete it. This sequence joins TRBV12-3 or TRBV12-4 and TRBJ2-7; 9 nucleotides line up with TRBD1. V lost 5 bases and J lost 6; bases outside the gene matches: 5. The CDR3 spans 13 residues. The CDR3 region is CASSLQGAREQYF. Partial CDR3 DNA: TGTGCCAGCAGTCTACAGGGGGCGCGCGAG.

To note about this clone: Read data end 3 residues before the CDR3 end; the end is taken from the germline J gene. This sequence joins TRBV5-1 and TRBJ2-1, with D unresolved. The CDR3 spans 15 residues. V was clipped by 3 bases and J by 0 bases, with 10 bases between them. CDR1 SGHRS and CDR2 YFSETQ come from the germline V gene. CDR3 region: CASSSQVDSYNEQFF. The DNA read from the CDR3 is TGCGCCAGCAGCTCCCAGGTGGACTCCTACAATGAG.

Turning to this clone: Read data end 3 residues before the CDR3 end; the end is taken from the germline J gene. The chain carries TRBV14 and TRBJ2-1; no clear D gene. Germline V gene data show CDR1 as SGHDN and CDR2 as FVKESK. CDR3 length equals 15 residues. V was trimmed by 4 bases and J by 2 bases, leaving 12 bases between them. The CDR3 loop is CASSLLIAAYNEQFF. The DNA read from the CDR3 is TGTGCCAGCAGCCTTCTCATCGCGGCCTACAATGAG.

Concerning this clone: The sequenced fragment ends 3 residues before the CDR3 boundary, so the rest is inferred from the germline J gene. The V and J genes are TRBV16 and TRBJ2-2; 8 positions agree with TRBD1. Germline V CDR1 and CDR2: KGHSY, FQNENV. The V and J ends lost 1 base and 6 bases, in that order; junction bases with no gene match: 10. CDR3 size: 17 residues. CDR3 DNA (partial): TGTGCCAGCAGCCAATATGGACAGGGCGACAAACCCGGGGAG. This translates into CASSQYGQGDKPGE. From start to end, the CDR3 is CASSQYGQGDKPGELFF. Full variable domain (rest looked up from reference TRBV16 and TRBJ2-2): GEEVAQTPKHLVRGEGQKAKLYCAPIKGHSYVFWYQQVLKNEFKFLISFQNENVFDETGMPKERFSAKCLPNSPCSLEIQATKLEDSAVYFCASSQYGQGDKPGELFFGEGSRLTVL.

As concerns this clone: The sequenced fragment ends 3 residues before the CDR3 boundary, so the rest is inferred from the germline J gene. The chain uses TRBV2 and TRBJ2-7, with 9 bases lining up with TRBD1. This CDR3 spans 15 amino acids. Trimming at V came to 7 bases and at J to 1 base, leaving 8 bases not matched to a gene. CDR1 is SNHLY, CDR2 FYNNEI, per germline. CDR3 sequence reads: CASTPGGQGSYEQYF. CDR3 DNA, as far as it was read: TGTGCCAGCACCCCGGGGGGACAGGGATCCTACGAG.

In regard to this clone: Read data end 3 residues before the CDR3 end; the end is taken from the germline J gene. The chain joins TRBV5-4 to TRBJ2-1; no reliable D call. CDR1 is SGHNT, CDR2 YYREEE, per germline (reference sequence). The CDR3 length is 12 residues. Deletions cut 3 bases from V and 5 bases from J, with 6 bases between. Partial CDR3 DNA: TGTGCCAGCAGCTACTTTCACAATGAG. It codes for CASSYFHNE. The whole CDR3 is CASSYFHNEQFF.

The DNA read from the CDR3 is TGTGCCAGCAGCTCAGTCGTGGAGGGGAGC. Translation gives CASSSVVEGS. The entire CDR3 protein reads CASSSVVEGSYTF. The rearrangement links TRBV5-4 to TRBJ1-2, with a tentative D call TRBD1 (5 bases). Sequencing ends 3 residues short of the CDR3 end; the germline J gene provides the rest. Germline V gene data show CDR1 as SGHNT and CDR2 as YYREEE (reference sequence). This CDR3 spans 13 amino acids.

As concerns this clone: One end of the junction does not line up with germline, which may come from a read error. The read ends 3 residues before the CDR3 terminus; that terminus is restored from the germline J gene. This chain links TRBV4-2 with TRBJ2-7; 8 bases match TRBD1. The CDR3 is 15 amino acids. Per the germline V gene, CDR1 is LGHNA and CDR2 is YNFKEQ. The CDR3 protein is CASSQEVDRAYEQYF. Partial CDR3 DNA: TGCGCCAGCAGCCAAGAAGTGGACAGGGCCTACGAG.

Points on this clone: The CDR3 goes on 3 residues after the read ends, and that part is filled in from the germline J gene. V gene TRBV6-2 or TRBV6-3 combines with J gene TRBJ1-1; D not certain. Germline-derived CDR1 and CDR2 are MNHEY and SVGEGT. Trimming removed 5 bases from V and 1 base from J, with 14 bases in between. This CDR3 has 15 amino acids. The CDR3 here is CASSAQRGQNTEAFF. The CDR3 DNA, read in part, is TGTGCCAGCAGTGCCCAACGAGGCCAGAACACTGAA.